What follows are 19 T cell receptor beta chains derived from one specimen sequenced in a study of regulatory T cells in long-lasting Graves disease. TCR beta libraries were built with iRepertoire HTBI primers and Arm-PCR of CDR3 regions. Each CDR3 protein is one row after TCRdb ran MiXCR on the multiplex PCR reads. Here the sample spans about 540,000 distinct CDR3 sequences, about 13% being singletons. As to time point: newly diagnosed GD, antithyroid drugs for less than 3 months. PBMC-derived RNA was used for the TCR library. This sample also belongs to another study, concerning T cells in Graves' hyperthyroidism and ophthalmopathy.

This sample comprised peripheral blood mononuclear cells (PBMCs), obtained at new diagnosis, from a patient treated with antithyroid drugs. The receptors come from a man younger than 45 with Graves disease.

This clonotype was counted many times. The V and J genes are TRBV5-1 and TRBJ1-1; 7 bases are shared with TRBD1. The V gene's germline CDR1 is SGHRS and CDR2 YFSETQ. The length of the CDR3 is 14 residues. V dropped 1 base and J dropped 7; count of bases not matched to a gene: 7. DNA for the CDR3: TGCGCCAGCAGCTTGAGGGGACAGTCCCGTGAAGCTTTCTTT. Its translation is CASSLRGQSREAFF.

The sample holds a few counts of this clonotype. The chain is built from TRBV5-1 and TRBJ2-2; no clear D gene. Germline assignment: CDR1 SGHRS and CDR2 YFSETQ. The V and J ends lost 1 base and 3 bases respectively, with 7 bases between them. CDR3 length equals 14 residues. The CDR3 DNA reads as TGCGCCAGCAGCTTGAACCCGTACACCGGGGAGCTGTTTTTT. Translating it yields CASSLNPYTGELFF.

This clonotype was counted between two and nine times. This chain joins TRBV29-1 and TRBJ2-6, with D unresolved. The length of the CDR3 is 13 residues. Germline V CDR1 and CDR2: SQVTM, ANQGSEA. V was trimmed by 5 bases and J by 2 bases, leaving 7 bases between them. CDR3 in amino acids: CSVSQTGANVLTF. CDR3 sequence (DNA): TGCAGCGTTTCGCAGACTGGGGCCAACGTCCTGACTTTC.

The rearrangement uses TRBV9 and TRBJ2-6; tentatively, D is TRBD1 (5 bases). CDR3 length: 12 residues. The V gene's germline CDR1 is SGDLS and CDR2 YYNGEE. The V and J ends lost 7 bases and 8 bases respectively, with 10 bases between them. This CDR3 reads CASGQGTNVLTF. The CDR3 DNA reads TGTGCCAGCGGCCAGGGAACCAACGTCCTGACTTTC.

Many counts were recorded for this clonotype. The gene calls are TRBV15 and TRBJ2-7; 8 bases are a match to TRBD1. The J segment lost 3 bases and the V segment lost 0 bases, leaving 7 bases of the junction unmatched. CDR1 and CDR2 from the germline V gene are LNHNV and YYDKDF (reference sequence). The CDR3 loop spans 16 amino acids. The CDR3 sequence is CATSRDLDRANYEQYF. The CDR3 DNA sequence: TGTGCCACCAGCAGAGATCTGGACAGGGCCAACTACGAGCAGTACTTC.

The genes are TRBV10-2 and TRBJ1-3; D not certain. This CDR3 comprises 14 residues. Between the trimmed V and J ends, which lost 6 bases and 0 bases, there was a span of 9 bases. Germline CDR1 is WSHSY and CDR2 is SAAADI. The CDR3 here is CASRSGSSGNTIYF. The CDR3 region has the DNA TGCGCCAGCAGGTCTGGAAGCTCTGGAAACACCATATATTTT.

At least ten counts were recorded for this clonotype. V and J are TRBV27 and TRBJ2-1; D is unclear. This CDR3 has 14 residues. From germline, CDR1 is MNHEY and CDR2 SMNVEV (reference sequence). Trimming took 4 bases from V and 0 from J, leaving 7 bases between them. The CDR3 sequence: CASSYGNSYNEQFF. Here the CDR3 DNA reads TGTGCCAGCAGTTACGGCAACTCCTACAATGAGCAGTTCTTC.

About this clonotype: At one end the junction does not follow the germline gene, possibly because of a read error. The chain carries TRBV2 and TRBJ2-7; D remains unclear. Germline V gene lookup returns CDR1 SNHLY and CDR2 FYNNEI. The CDR3 has 14 amino acids. CDR3 loop: CASSEFEFSYEQCF. The CDR3 DNA is TGTGCCAGCAGTGAGTTCGAGTTCTCCTACGAGCAGTGCTTC.

In this sample, this clonotype turned up many times. The CDR3 coding sequence is TGTGCCAGCACCCAAGAGGGGTACGAGCAGTACTTC. It translates to CASTQEGYEQYF. The genes are TRBV12-3 or TRBV12-4 and TRBJ2-7, with D perhaps matching TRBD1 or TRBD2 (5 bases each). The V end was cut by 7 bases, the J end by 4 bases, with 11 bases between. The CDR3 has 12 residues.

This clonotype turned up a few times. One junction end disagrees with the germline gene, perhaps due to a read error. J is TRBJ2-1 and V is TRBV20-1; TRBD2 matches 9 bases. Germline loops: CDR1 DFQATT, CDR2 SNEGSKA (reference sequence). The CDR3 runs 18 residues. This chain's CDR3 is CSARSGTLAGAGYNGQFF. The CDR3 DNA is TGCAGTGCGAGATCCGGGACATTAGCGGGAGCGGGGTACAATGGGCAGTTCTTC.

This clonotype was recorded at least ten times. The V gene is TRBV5-1, the J gene TRBJ2-1; 9 positions match TRBD2. The V gene's germline CDR1 is SGHRS and CDR2 YFSETQ. V lost 0 bases, J lost 6 bases, and 4 bases stayed unmatched. The CDR3 sequence is 15 residues long. DNA of the CDR3: TGCGCCAGCAGCTTGGCTGGGACTAGCCTCAATGAGCAGTTCTTC. Amino acids: CASSLAGTSLNEQFF.

A note on this clonotype: This may stem from a read error, because a much larger clone lies one nucleotide away. The chain is built from TRBV29-1 and TRBJ2-4; D is uncertain. The assigned J gene may be wrong: the sequence end matches TRBJ2-5 better. Per the germline V gene, CDR1 is SQVTM and CDR2 is ANQGSEA. The CDR3 totals 17 residues. In DNA, the CDR3 is TGCAGCGTTGAAGGGCGGAATCAAGTTCCACAACAAGAGACCCAGTACTTC. Translated, it gives CSVEGRNQVPQQETQYF.

The sample holds a few counts of this clonotype. A much larger clone lies one base from this, so it may be a read error. The rearrangement links TRBV12-3 or TRBV12-4 to TRBJ1-1; no definite D call. The CDR3 is 13 amino acids. Here the CDR3 DNA reads TGTGCCAGCAGTTTTAAGATGAACACTGAAGCTTCCTTT. Translating gives CASSFKMNTEASF.

V is TRBV19 and J is TRBJ2-1; D not certain. This CDR3 has 11 residues. Germline-derived CDR1 and CDR2 are LNHDA and SQIVND (reference sequence). Trimming stripped 2 bases from V and 7 bases from J, with 3 bases between. The CDR3 is CASSIWNEQFF. CDR3 nucleotides: TGTGCCAGTAGTATATGGAATGAGCAGTTCTTC.

This clonotype occurred many times. The chain carries TRBV6-1 and TRBJ1-3; no firm D call. The CDR3 extends over 15 amino acids. Per germline, CDR1 MNHNS and CDR2 SASEGT. The V gene lost 6 bases and the J gene lost 0 bases, with 12 bases spanning the gap. CDR3 DNA: TGTGCCAGCAGCCACGAGGCAGCCTCTGGAAACACCATATATTTT. Translated: CASSHEAASGNTIYF.

In its sample, this clonotype was seen a few times. This sequence joins TRBV27 and TRBJ2-7, with D tentatively TRBD1 (6 bases). The V and J ends lost 2 bases and 7 bases respectively, with 12 bases between them. Per germline, CDR1 MNHEY and CDR2 SMNVEV (reference sequence). The CDR3 is made up of 13 amino acids. The CDR3 nucleotides read TGTGCCAGCAGTTTACAGGGGCCAGGGGAGCAGTACTTC. Its protein product is CASSLQGPGEQYF.

This clonotype appeared many times. The chain uses TRBV29-1 and TRBJ2-1, with TRBD2 identical over 9 bases. Germline loops: CDR1 SQVTM, CDR2 ANQGSEA. The CDR3 totals 13 residues. With V trimmed by 3 bases and J by 10 bases, 7 bases remained unmatched. The CDR3 coding sequence is TGCAGCGTTGAGGGGACTAGCCGCCGAGAGCAGTTCTTC. Protein sequence: CSVEGTSRREQFF.

The sample holds many counts of this clonotype. The chain is built from TRBV20-1 and TRBJ2-1; the D call may be TRBD1 or TRBD2 (5 bases each). Trimming left V 2 bases short and J 0 bases short, with 14 bases between. The germline V gene has CDR1 DFQATT and CDR2 SNEGSKA (reference sequence). This CDR3 has 16 amino acids. CDR3 in DNA: TGCAGTGCTAGATGGGACGTGGCAGGCTCCTACAATGAGCAGTTCTTC. Amino acid sequence: CSARWDVAGSYNEQFF.

J is TRBJ2-3 and V is TRBV6-8; D call uncertain. Germline-derived CDR1 and CDR2 are MNHGY and SAAAGT. Trimming shortened V by 6 bases and J by 0 bases, and 13 bases separated the two germline ends. There are 15 residues in the CDR3. The CDR3 sequence: CASRSRWGSTDTQYF. The DNA of the CDR3 is TGTGCCAGCAGGTCACGGTGGGGAAGCACAGATACGCAGTATTTT.